The following is a T cell receptor (beta chain) sequence with its context. Repertoires were generated with immunoSEQ multiplex PCR, while TCRdb's copy carries only in-frame clones and drops some. The top ten hold approximately 10% of the sample, which has some 140,000 clones, around 90% seen once. Germline V gives CDR1 MDHEN, CDR2 SYDVKM. The CDR3 covers 12 residues. V was shortened by 8 bases and J by 4 bases, with 11 bases between the two germline ends. The data were obtained in a study of control samples from healthy donors and cancer patients. The sequence was collected from a man between 25 and 39 years old in good health. Material for sequencing was blood. The chain recombines TRBV28 with TRBJ1-1; perhaps TRBD1 as D (5 bases). The CDR3 nucleotides read TGTGCCAGCCACCTCGGGGGCACTGAAGCTTTCTTT. Translated: CASHLGGTEAFF.